Detailed here is one TCR beta chain. Its target is not known. RNA, at about 0.45 to 1 ug, was reverse transcribed with random hexamers. immunoSEQ multiplex PCR amplified TCR beta CDR3 across 54 Vbeta, 13 Jbeta. One entry per CDR3 protein results from TCRdb running MiXCR on the immunoSEQ multiplex PCR reads. The data hold 240,000 or so distinct CDR3 sequences, with 90% to 96% observed a single time. This sample is drawn from a study of CD8 T cells in Susac syndrome. The V segment lost 6 bases and the J segment 6 bases; nucleotides outside the gene matches: 6. The CDR3 sequence is 15 residues long. CDR1 and CDR2 from the germline V gene are MNHNS and SASEGT. The CD8+ and CD4+ T cells were isolated magnetically using a negative isolation approach, whereas the TEMRA cells were enriched by FACS. Study outcomes and limitations: Clonal expansion was not seen in any Susac syndrome CD4+ T cell repertoire.

The receptor was derived from a human donor with Susac syndrome. The V gene is TRBV6-1, the J gene TRBJ1-5; 12 bases agree with TRBD1. The specimen was CD4+ T cells from PBMCs. This CDR3 reads CASREGQGAIQPQHF. CDR3 in DNA: TGTGCCAGCAGGGAGGGACAGGGGGCGATTCAGCCCCAGCATTTT.